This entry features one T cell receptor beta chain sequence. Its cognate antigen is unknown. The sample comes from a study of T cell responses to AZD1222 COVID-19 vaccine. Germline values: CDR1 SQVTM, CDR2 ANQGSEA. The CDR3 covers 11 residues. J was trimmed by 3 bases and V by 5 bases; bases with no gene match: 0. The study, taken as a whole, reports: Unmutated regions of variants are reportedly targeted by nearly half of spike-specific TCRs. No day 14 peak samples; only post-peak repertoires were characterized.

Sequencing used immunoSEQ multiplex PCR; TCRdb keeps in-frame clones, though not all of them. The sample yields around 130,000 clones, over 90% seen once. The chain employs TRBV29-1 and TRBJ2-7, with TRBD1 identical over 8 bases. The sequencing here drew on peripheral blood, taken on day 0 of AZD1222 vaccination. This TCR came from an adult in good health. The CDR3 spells CSVTGGYEQYF. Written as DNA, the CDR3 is TGCAGCGTTACAGGGGGCTACGAGCAGTACTTC.